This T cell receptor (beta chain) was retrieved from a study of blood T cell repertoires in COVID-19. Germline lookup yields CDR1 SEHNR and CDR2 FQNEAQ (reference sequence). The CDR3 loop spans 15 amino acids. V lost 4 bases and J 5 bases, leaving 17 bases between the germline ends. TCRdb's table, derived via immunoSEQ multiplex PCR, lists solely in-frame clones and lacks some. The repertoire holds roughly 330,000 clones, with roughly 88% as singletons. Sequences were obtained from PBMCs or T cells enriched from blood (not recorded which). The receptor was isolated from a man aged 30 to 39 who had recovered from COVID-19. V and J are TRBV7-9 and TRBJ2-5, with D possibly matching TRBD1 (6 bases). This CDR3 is CASSSQGSGGETQYF. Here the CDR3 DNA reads TGTGCCAGCAGCTCCCAGGGGTCAGGCGGGGAGACCCAGTACTTC.